The rows below give T cell receptor beta chains drawn from one sample of a study of T cells expressing NK-cell markers. TCRdb reprocessed the 5' RACE reads and keeps a single row for each CDR3 protein, giving no DNA. The sample yields a few hundred thousand distinct CDR3 sequences, of which the top ten take up over 4%. Source material: blood T cells: a sorted CD56 or NKG2C T cell subset, CD4+ or CD8+ T cells, or bulk PBMC T cells (not recorded which). These receptors all come from a man aged 18 to 69 in good health. Each CDR3 is given with its conserved first and last residue.

TRBV25-1	TRBJ1-2	CASSVQFYGYTF
TRBV7-9	TRBJ1-4	CASSQRTTEKEKLFF
TRBV3-1	TRBJ2-6	CASSQGDRRFSSGANVLTF
TRBV20-1	TRBJ2-1	CRAGGKSGGNNEQFF
TRBV5-1	TRBJ2-7	CASSTGPSGVYEQYF
TRBV29-1	TRBJ2-7	CSVGSNNPYEQYF
TRBV24-1	TRBJ2-6	CATDSSSGANVLTF
TRBV20-1	TRBJ2-7	CSVRDAAQLYEQYF
TRBV12-3/TRBV12-4	TRBJ2-1	CASRGQGYNEQFF
TRBV10-2	TRBJ2-2	CASSGGGGAPGELFF
TRBV11-2	TRBJ1-3	CASRTVYSGNTIYF
TRBV6-5	TRBJ2-7	CASIWDQLIYEQYF
TRBV6-2/TRBV6-3	TRBJ2-7	CASSYSETGNYEQYF
TRBV12-3/TRBV12-4	TRBJ1-1	CASSFGRVLAEAFF
TRBV19	TRBJ1-6	CASSIGGRDNSPLHF
TRBV5-6	TRBJ1-3	CASSFRRRGGNTIYF
TRBV27	TRBJ2-5	CASSRLQGSETQYF
TRBV6-1	TRBJ2-1	CASRPWTSGGPEQFF
TRBV12-3/TRBV12-4	TRBJ1-4	CASSPDWGQAGKLFF
TRBV4-2	TRBJ2-5	CASSPRTAETQYF
TRBV28	TRBJ2-7	CASRSPEQGSEQYF
TRBV10-3	TRBJ1-6	CAISVGGGDSPLHF
TRBV28	TRBJ1-1	CATLSALNTEAFF
TRBV3-1	TRBJ2-7	CASSLNSGPTYEQYF
TRBV4-1	TRBJ2-2	CASSQGDRVSTGELFF
TRBV5-1	TRBJ2-7	CASSARESALEQYF
TRBV4-2	TRBJ2-6	CASSQGHHSGANVLTF
TRBV3-1	TRBJ2-2	CASSQAGTGWTGELFF
TRBV3-1	TRBJ2-5	CATRQGGLGTQYF